The entry below describes one T cell receptor beta chain. There are many counts of this clonotype. What this receptor recognizes is not known. Base qualities are not provided; no much larger clone lies one nucleotide away. The sample comes from a study of regulatory T cells in long-lasting Graves disease (dated by TCRdb to the early 2020s). As for the study more broadly: In the newly diagnosed Graves' disease group, patients had been taking antithyroid drugs for less than 3 months. This study used TCR sequencing and RNA sequencing of peripheral blood to compare persistent Graves' disease patients against newly diagnosed Graves' disease patients. The study was conducted in China and was registered as a clinical trial. A total of 33 samples underwent TCR sequencing: approximately 13 from persistent and some 20 from newly diagnosed Graves' disease patients. Study-level results and caveats: TRBV28, TRBJ1-2 and TRBJ2-5 were preferentially used in persistent disease, while TRBV20-1 and TRBJ2-1 were favored in newly diagnosed disease. The small sample size was acknowledged by the authors as a limitation that may reduce accuracy. Persistent patients shared more public clonotypes among themselves (more than 2,500) than newly diagnosed patients did (about 1,000). Only the TCR beta chain was sequenced and analyzed. Only peripheral blood was studied, because thyroid tissue, the primary lesion, was inaccessible. Lower TCR Shannon entropy and fewer highly expanded clones were observed in persistent Graves' disease patients than in newly diagnosed patients, which suggested clonal expansion.

The library was obtained by multiplex PCR. Sequencing was performed on an Illumina HiSeq 4000. CDR3 regions were amplified by Arm-PCR with iRepertoire HTBI primers to construct TCR beta libraries. Before sequencing, the PCR products underwent gel purification. The original methods were these. Gene usage analysis of CDR3 amino acid clonotypes relied on the roughly 58 TRBV and 14 TRBJ segments identified across samples. COPE and FqMerger were used to merge the filtered high-quality paired reads into contigs. Contigs were aligned with BLAST to IMGT TRBV, TRBD and TRBJ reference genes, and CDR3 was defined per IMGT. Highly expanded clones were defined as clonotypes with a frequency above 0.1%. Repertoire diversity was measured by Shannon entropy, and V-J evenness by the Gini coefficient. Clonotypes shared by more than one individual were considered public. Clones were called with MiXCR by TCRdb after fastp trimmed the public reads at Q25, and only in-frame beta chains were retained. A single entry per CDR3 protein holds the most common genes and DNA from its merged rows. TCRdb's processing, not the authors' own work, is the source of the V and J calls. Recorded for this sample are 450,000 to 500,000 distinct CDR3 sequences; about 17% of them occurred a single time. The top ten clonotypes cover over 9% of the sample.

The time point label of this sample denotes: newly diagnosed GD, antithyroid drugs for less than 3 months. RNA was extracted from PBMCs in TRIzol for both TCR sequencing and RNA sequencing. The diagnosis of Graves' disease followed American Thyroid Association guidelines. Recruitment of patients was carried out at an endocrinology department in Xi'an, China. Each patient gave about 10 milliliters of peripheral blood, collected in an EDTA anticoagulant tube. Ficoll Paque Plus density gradient separation was used to isolate PBMCs, and no further T cell sorting was performed. An Agilent 2100 Bioanalyzer and agarose gel were used to check RNA quality, while a NanoDrop 2000 measured RNA concentration. The germline V gene (reference sequence) sets CDR1 to SEHNR and CDR2 to FQNEAQ. After removal of 0 bases from V and 4 bases from J, the junction retains 0 bases not matched to a gene. Spanning cysteine to phenylalanine, the CDR3 consists of 15 amino acids. Of all the DNA, just the CDR3 is kept, 45 bases in frame from base 1.

These same records also appear under a second study, on T cells in Graves' hyperthyroidism and ophthalmopathy. As described in the second report: Stable Graves' hyperthyroidism was defined as the absence of progression to ophthalmopathy over 18 months of follow-up. Hyperthyroidism patients were newly diagnosed, with disease duration under 2 months, and aged 18 to 65 years. The study excluded patients with uncontrolled infections, other autoimmune diseases, pregnancy or lactation. Diagnoses were established on the basis of clinical symptoms, serum thyroxine and TRAb, thyroid ultrasound, and orbital computed tomography. The first round of RT-PCR for the TCR CDR3 was performed with the HTBI primer set and the Qiagen OneStep RT-PCR kit. Most expanded thyroid clonotypes (frequency above 0.001) were also detected in blood, suggesting blood repertoires may reflect thyroid immune responses. In cross-validation, a model built on a 13 V-J signature told ophthalmopathy apart from stable hyperthyroidism with under 90% sensitivity and about 81% specificity, and in testing the same model reached 80%/75%. In validation, progression to ophthalmopathy was predicted by the model with 70.59% sensitivity and 72% to 80% specificity, a median of about 6.8 months before onset. A discovery cohort of about a hundred patients, 43 with Graves' ophthalmopathy and about 58 with stable Graves' hyperthyroidism, was used to find distinguishing TCR V-J signatures. Prospective prediction of ophthalmopathy was tested in an independent validation cohort consisting of about 19 hyperthyroidism patients and some 15 patients who later progressed to ophthalmopathy. The roughly 100 discovery patients were divided at random into training and test sets in a 7:3 ratio. In addition, the study compared T-cell repertoires in thyroid tissue and in blood from several Graves' hyperthyroidism patients. After blood sampling, hyperthyroidism patients were treated with methimazole at a starting dose of 30 mg daily, and ophthalmopathy patients were treated with high-dose intravenous methylprednisolone. Libraries were constructed in a second round of multiplex PCR, after which size selection and purification were performed. Libraries were sequenced paired-end with 100 bp reads on an Illumina HiSeq2000. SOAPnuke was used to process the raw data, throwing out any read that contained adapters or uncalled bases, had a mean Phred below 15, or lacked an exact constant-primer or identifier match. COPE v1.2.5 was used to merge the high-quality paired reads, and each unique nucleotide sequence was defined as a clonotype. MiTCR v1.1 was used to align clonotypes to the IMGT TRBV, TRBD and TRBJ reference segments. Only V-J combinations with frequency above 0.0001, covering roughly 99% of repertoires, were analysed. The TCS score was defined as the ratio of F50 (clonal expansion) to E x V (chaos), calculated using BLOSUM62-based TCRdist between CDR3 peptides within each V-J. Welch's t-statistics and random forest reduced several hundred V-J features to roughly 13, which were used in a naive Bayes classifier (R e1071). No statistical method was used to fix the sample size in advance, and group allocation was not hidden from the investigators. The paper reports TCR Vbeta CDR3 sequencing of about 140 peripheral blood samples: 40 or so ophthalmopathy, under 85 hyperthyroidism and approximately 17 progressor patients.

The source of this sequence is a man aged 35 to 55 with Graves disease. Donor details come from another sample of the same person, matched by shared clones. The chain joins TRBV7-9 to TRBJ2-1; 10 bases in between match TRBD2. Sequences were derived from peripheral blood mononuclear cells (PBMCs), sampled at new diagnosis, from a patient treated with antithyroid drugs. The encoded CDR3 is CASSLAAGGYNEQFF. In nucleotide form, the sequence is TGTGCCAGCAGCTTAGCAGCGGGAGGGTACAATGAGCAGTTCTTC.